The 20 T cell receptor beta chains listed next were all sequenced from one sample in a study of blood T cell repertoires in COVID-19. Assay used: immunoSEQ multiplex PCR; TCRdb lists only in-frame clones, some missing. The top ten hold 5.5% to 6.5% of the sample, which has around 250,000 clones, roughly nine tenths seen once. Sequences were obtained from peripheral blood. The receptors were gathered from a man aged 55-75 years with acute or convalescent COVID-19.

CDR3 sequence (DNA): TGTGCCAGCAGCTCGGGACTCCAACACAATGAGCAGTTCTTC. Its protein product is CASSSGLQHNEQFF. The chain couples TRBV11-3 to TRBJ2-1; D might be TRBD2 (6 bases). The CDR3 runs to 14 residues. Trimming took 4 bases from V and 5 from J, leaving 12 bases between them. Germline CDR1 is SGHNT and CDR2 is YENEEA.

The rearrangement joins TRBV19 to TRBJ2-3, with D possibly matching TRBD2 (5 bases). The CDR3 consists of 16 residues. In germline, CDR1 is LNHDA, CDR2 SQIVND (reference sequence). Trimming pared 1 base from V and 0 bases from J, leaving 11 bases between. CDR3 amino acids: CASSIVGAASTDTQYF. DNA for the CDR3: TGTGCCAGTAGTATAGTAGGAGCGGCTAGCACAGATACGCAGTATTTT.

This clone was seen a handful of times. The chain is built from TRBV5-1 and TRBJ1-1; 7 positions match TRBD1. J gave up 4 bases and V 4 bases, and 10 bases lay outside the gene matches. Germline CDR1 and CDR2: SGHRS and YFSETQ. This CDR3 region has 15 residues. Here the CDR3 DNA reads TGCGCCAGCAGCGTGACAGGGTCGGTGGGCACTGAAGCTTTCTTT. Translated: CASSVTGSVGTEAFF.

The chain joins TRBV7-3 to TRBJ2-5; 10 bases are a match to TRBD1. The CDR3 has 15 amino acids. The V gene end was trimmed by 4 bases and the J gene end by 5 bases; junction bases not matched to a gene: 7. CDR1 is SGHTA, CDR2 FQGTGA, per germline. CDR3 in amino acids: CASSSQTGGVETQYF. CDR3 nucleotide sequence: TGTGCCAGCAGCTCCCAGACAGGGGGCGTCGAGACCCAGTACTTC.

Notes on this clone: The junction differs from germline at one of its ends, possibly a read error. The chain joins TRBV7-7 to TRBJ2-5, with TRBD2 matching 9 bases. Germline-derived CDR1 and CDR2 are SSHAT and FNYEAQ (reference sequence). The CDR3 is made up of 14 amino acids. The DNA of the CDR3 is TGTGCTAGCAGCTTAGCGGGAGTCCAGGAGACCCAGTACTTC. Residues: CASSLAGVQETQYF.

For the CDR3, the DNA is TGTGCCACCAGTGACTCACCCCGGGAGACTGGAAACACCATATATTTT. Amino acid sequence: CATSDSPRETGNTIYF. The V and J genes are TRBV24-1 and TRBJ1-3; D uncertain. Germline-derived CDR1 and CDR2 are KGHDR and SFDVKD. This CDR3 is built from 16 residues. V was pared by 4 bases and J by 2 bases, with 14 bases between.

The chain recombines TRBV10-3 with TRBJ1-2, with TRBD1 matching 7 bases. V lost 2 bases, J lost 2 bases, and 8 bases stayed unmatched. The V gene's germline CDR1 is ENHRY and CDR2 SYGVKD. This CDR3 is 16 amino acids long. The CDR3 DNA reads as TGTGCCATCAGTGAGCCTCGACAGGGTACCAACTATGGCTACACCTTC. Translating it yields CAISEPRQGTNYGYTF.

The chain recombines TRBV15 with TRBJ2-7, with D uncertain. The V end lost 1 base, the J end lost 2 bases, and 6 bases lay between the germline ends. This CDR3 spans 13 amino acids. CDR1 is LNHNV and CDR2 is YYDKDF in the germline V gene (reference sequence). CDR3 sequence reads: CATSRGPTYEQYF. CDR3 DNA: TGTGCCACCAGCAGAGGGCCCACCTACGAGCAGTACTTC. Using reference TRBV15 and TRBJ2-7 for the parts outside the CDR3, the full variable domain is DAMVIQNPRYQVTQFGKPVTLSCSQTLNHNVMYWYQQKSSQAPKLLFHYYDKDFNNEADTPDNFQSRRPNTSFCFLDIRSPGLGDTAMYLCATSRGPTYEQYFGPGTRLTVT.

The chain employs TRBV11-2 and TRBJ1-5, with a weak D call TRBD1 (5 bases). Germline V gene lookup returns CDR1 SGHAT and CDR2 FQNNGV. The CDR3 is 13 residues long. The V and J ends lost 6 bases and 4 bases respectively, with 10 bases between them. Here the CDR3 DNA reads TGTGCCAGCAGTATCAGGGTGAATCAGCCCCAGCATTTT. It encodes CASSIRVNQPQHF.

The chain has TRBV28 and TRBJ2-6, with 10 bases fitting TRBD2. Germline values: CDR1 MDHEN, CDR2 SYDVKM. The CDR3 has 16 residues. V shed 6 bases and J 3 bases; nucleotides not matched to a gene: 5. The CDR3 region has the DNA TGTGCCAGCAGCCCAGCGGGAGGGCGTGGGGCCAACGTCCTGACTTTC. Its protein product is CASSPAGGRGANVLTF.

In nucleotides, the CDR3 is TGTGCCATCAGTGAAGGGACAGACCTCCAAGAGACCCAGTACTTC. As protein: CAISEGTDLQETQYF. The chain couples TRBV10-3 to TRBJ2-5; TRBD1 matches 7 bases. Germline V gene sequence: CDR1 ENHRY, CDR2 SYGVKD. This CDR3 is 15 amino acids long. After removal of 3 bases from V and 1 base from J, the junction contained 5 bases not matched to a gene.

This chain links TRBV30 with TRBJ2-2; D might be TRBD2 (5 bases). Germline lookup yields CDR1 GTSNPN and CDR2 SVGIG (reference sequence). This CDR3 is 15 amino acids long. Trimming left V 5 bases short and J 5 bases short, with 18 bases between. The CDR3 loop reads CAWHSDFPRTGELFF. The CDR3 region has the DNA TGTGCCTGGCATTCGGACTTCCCGAGGACCGGGGAGCTGTTTTTT.

CDR3 in amino acids: CSVRASPQETQYF. CDR3 bases: TGCAGCGTGAGGGCCAGCCCCCAAGAGACCCAGTACTTC. This chain uses TRBV29-1 with TRBJ2-5; tentatively, D is TRBD2 (5 bases). Germline V gene sequence: CDR1 SQVTM, CDR2 ANQGSEA. The ends were cut back, 6 bases at V and 1 base at J, with 12 bases in the middle. The CDR3 runs 13 residues.

This chain links TRBV7-8 with TRBJ1-1; the match to TRBD1 covers 8 bases. From germline, CDR1 is SGHVS and CDR2 FQNEAQ. V was pared by 2 bases and J by 3 bases, with 2 bases of the junction left unmatched. This CDR3 contains 14 residues. The chain's CDR3 is CASSLSGGHTEAFF. DNA of the CDR3: TGTGCCAGCAGCTTATCAGGGGGCCACACTGAAGCTTTCTTT.

The chain couples TRBV4-1 to TRBJ2-7; TRBD1 matches at 9 bases. The V segment lost 4 bases and the J segment 2 bases; nucleotides outside the gene matches: 12. This CDR3 has 17 amino acids. CDR1 and CDR2 (germline): MGHRA, YSYEKL. The CDR3 here is CASSRGTGNPSTYEQYF. DNA of the CDR3: TGCGCCAGCAGCCGGGGGACAGGGAATCCCTCCACCTACGAGCAGTACTTC.

This rearrangement joins TRBV24-1 to TRBJ2-2, with 7 bases lining up with TRBD2. CDR1 and CDR2 (germline): KGHDR, SFDVKD. Losses at the gene ends were 3 bases for V and 6 bases for J; bases not matched to a gene: 21. The CDR3 extends over 20 amino acids. CDR3 residues: CATSDPNETGGPPRAGELFF. In DNA form, the CDR3 reads TGTGCCACCAGTGATCCTAACGAGACGGGGGGTCCGCCGAGGGCCGGGGAGCTGTTTTTT.

This sequence joins TRBV7-3 and TRBJ2-3, with a tentative D call TRBD2 (5 bases). Per germline, CDR1 SGHTA and CDR2 FQGTGA. This CDR3 comprises 12 residues. The V gene lost 6 bases and the J gene lost 2 bases, with 6 bases spanning the gap. The CDR3 reads CASREVTDTQYF. The CDR3 coding sequence is TGTGCCAGCAGGGAGGTCACAGATACGCAGTATTTT.

This rearrangement joins TRBV7-2 to TRBJ2-7; no definite D call. CDR1 and CDR2 from the germline V gene are SGHTA and FQGNSA. Deletions cut 0 bases from V and 6 bases from J, with 12 bases between. The CDR3 is 14 residues long. CDR3 nucleotide sequence: TGTGCCAGCAGCTTAGCTTTTGGAAACAGCGAGCAGTACTTC. It yields the protein CASSLAFGNSEQYF.

This clone was detected only once. The CDR3 spells CASGSDRWPQHF. CDR3 DNA sequence: TGTGCCAGCGGCAGTGACAGGTGGCCCCAGCATTTT. The chain is built from TRBV12-3 or TRBV12-4 and TRBJ1-5, with D perhaps matching TRBD1 (6 bases). V lost 8 bases and J lost 9, with 14 bases in between. The CDR3 contains 12 residues.

A note on this clone: This CDR3 is also generated by other DNA sequences in the sample. This rearrangement joins TRBV27 to TRBJ1-1; 9 nucleotides line up with TRBD1. Trimming took 6 bases from V and 5 from J; bases not matched to a gene: 7. The germline V gene has CDR1 MNHEY and CDR2 SMNVEV (reference sequence). The length of the CDR3 is 14 residues. The CDR3 coding sequence is TGTGCCAGCAGCCTACAGGGGGCTGGGACTGAAGCTTTCTTT. This gives the protein CASSLQGAGTEAFF.